Described below is a single T cell receptor beta chain sequence and its context. Its specificity is not known. The sample comes from a study of blood T cells in healthy people across ages. A second PCR, run for about 6 to 12 cycles, used a sample-barcoded 5' primer plus a J-beta primer mix. A 12-random-nucleotide template-switch adaptor tagged each cDNA molecule. All samples yielded 2.5 million or more CDR3-containing paired-end reads. TCRdb analysed the 5' RACE reads with MiXCR anew, one entry per CDR3 protein. The sample includes some 880,000 distinct CDR3 sequences, 30% to 45% seen only once; the top ten take roughly 13%. Germline CDR1 reads MDHEN; CDR2 reads SYDVKM. CDR3 length: 17 amino acids. Between the trimmed V and J ends, which lost 1 base and 1 base, there was a span of 16 bases. The study, taken as a whole, reports: A roughly linear fall in TCR beta diversity per million T cells was seen with increasing age. Researchers said unsorted PBMCs prevented a conclusive naive versus antigen-experienced comparison.

The specimen sequenced was blood. The receptor was derived from a man in his late teens or twenties in good health. The chain carries TRBV28 and TRBJ1-1; D may be TRBD1 (5 bases). CDR3 residues: CASSLSSVGRSNTEAFF. CDR3 nucleotides: TGTGCCAGCAGTTTATCGTCGGTGGGACGATCGAACACTGAAGCTTTCTTT.